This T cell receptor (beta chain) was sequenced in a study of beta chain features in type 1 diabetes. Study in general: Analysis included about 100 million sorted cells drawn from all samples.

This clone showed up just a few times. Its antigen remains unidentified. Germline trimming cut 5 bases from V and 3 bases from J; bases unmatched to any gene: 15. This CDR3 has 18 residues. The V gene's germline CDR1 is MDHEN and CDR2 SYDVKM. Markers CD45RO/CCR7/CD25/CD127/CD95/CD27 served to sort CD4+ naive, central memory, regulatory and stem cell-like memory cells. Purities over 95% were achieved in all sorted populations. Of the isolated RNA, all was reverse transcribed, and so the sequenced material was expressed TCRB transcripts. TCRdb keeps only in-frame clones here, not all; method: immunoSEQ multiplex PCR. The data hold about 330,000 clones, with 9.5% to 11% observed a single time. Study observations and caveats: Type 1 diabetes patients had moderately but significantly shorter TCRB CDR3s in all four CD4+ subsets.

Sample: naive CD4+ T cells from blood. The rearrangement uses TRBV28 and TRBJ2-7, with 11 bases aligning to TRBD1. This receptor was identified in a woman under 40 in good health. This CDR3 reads CASSPRDRGLSGHYEQYF. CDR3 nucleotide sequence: TGTGCCAGCAGTCCCCGGGACAGGGGGTTAAGTGGCCACTACGAGCAGTACTTC.